Each of the 16 T cell receptor beta chains below was sequenced from the same sample in a study of response to subunit inactivated influenza vaccine. MiXCR, run by TCRdb on the RT-PCR reads, gives a single entry per CDR3 protein. This sample carries about half a million distinct CDR3 sequences, 7.6% of them seen once, and the ten largest clones take 13%. The source was PBMCs from blood, collected approximately 25 months after vaccination. The source of these receptors is a man aged 50 to 75 who received an inactivated influenza vaccine.

In this sample, this clonotype turned up a few times. The chain has TRBV9 and TRBJ2-1; 9 nucleotides align to TRBD2. CDR3 length: 15 amino acids. CDR1 and CDR2 (germline): SGDLS, YYNGEE. V gave up 0 bases and J gave up 11 bases; unmatched junction bases: 9. The CDR3 DNA reads as TGTGCCAGCAGCGTAGACGGTCTAGCGGGAATCAAGCAGTTCTTC. It encodes CASSVDGLAGIKQFF.

This clonotype was picked up a small number of times. This sequence joins TRBV18 and TRBJ2-2, with a possible D match to TRBD1 (6 bases). The germline V gene encodes CDR1 KGHSH and CDR2 LQKENI. V was clipped by 3 bases and J by 5 bases, with 10 bases between them. This CDR3 region has 14 residues. The CDR3 DNA follows: TGTGCCAGCTCACCCCGCAGGGGAACCGGGGAGCTGTTTTTT. Its protein is CASSPRRGTGELFF. The full variable domain, rest sourced from reference TRBV18 and TRBJ2-2, is NAGVMQNPRHLVRRRGQEARLRCSPMKGHSHVYWYRQLPEEGLKFMVYLQKENIIDESGMPKERFSAEFPKEGPSILRIQQVVRGDSAAYFCASSPRRGTGELFFGEGSRLTVL.

The sample holds a few counts of this clonotype. The genes are TRBV2 and TRBJ2-7; D is unresolved. Trimming shortened V by 7 bases and J by 2 bases, and 6 bases separated the two germline ends. The CDR3 spans 11 residues. Germline CDR1 is SNHLY and CDR2 is FYNNEI. The CDR3 DNA sequence: TGTGCCAGCACTCGAACCTACGAGCAGTACTTC. Translating it yields CASTRTYEQYF.

This clonotype was seen ten or more times. The V gene is TRBV20-1, the J gene TRBJ2-1; D might be TRBD2 (6 bases). Trimming stripped 3 bases from V and 4 bases from J, with 16 bases between. Germline V gene lookup returns CDR1 DFQATT and CDR2 SNEGSKA (reference sequence). The CDR3 spans 15 residues. The CDR3 loop reads CSARFPNGTYNEQFF. In DNA, the CDR3 is TGCAGTGCTAGGTTTCCCAACGGGACTTACAATGAGCAGTTCTTC.

This sequence joins TRBV2 and TRBJ1-2, with D perhaps TRBD1 (6 bases). The V and J ends lost 6 bases and 4 bases respectively, with 15 bases between them. Germline V gene data show CDR1 as SNHLY and CDR2 as FYNNEI. The CDR3 runs to 14 residues. CDR3 residues: CASRQSGVRYGYTF. CDR3 in DNA: TGTGCCAGCAGACAGTCAGGGGTGCGCTATGGCTACACCTTC.

Only a few counts were recorded for this clonotype. This chain links TRBV7-9 with TRBJ1-5, with a weak D call TRBD1 (5 bases). CDR1 and CDR2 from the germline V gene are SEHNR and FQNEAQ (reference sequence). V gave up 5 bases and J gave up 4 bases, with 15 bases separating them. CDR3 length: 15 residues. In DNA, the CDR3 is TGTGCCAGCAGCCCACCCGGGACGACTAATCAGCCCCAGCATTTT. The encoded protein is CASSPPGTTNQPQHF.

V and J are TRBV6-5 and TRBJ2-3; the match to TRBD2 covers 11 bases. J lost 2 bases, V lost 0 bases, and 7 bases had no gene match. This CDR3 comprises 18 residues. The V gene's germline CDR1 is MNHEY and CDR2 SVGAGI. CDR3 nucleotides: TGTGCCAGCAGTTACTCGAGACTAGCGGGGTCCACCACAGATACGCAGTATTTT. Its translation: CASSYSRLAGSTTDTQYF.

In its sample, this clonotype was seen a few times. The chain recombines TRBV24-1 with TRBJ1-4; D may be TRBD1 (6 bases). Germline V gene lookup returns CDR1 KGHDR and CDR2 SFDVKD. The CDR3 loop spans 17 amino acids. The V and J ends lost 1 base and 1 base respectively, with 12 bases between them. Written as DNA, the CDR3 is TGTGCCACCAGTGATTTAAGCACAGGGAAAACTAATGAAAAACTGTTTTTT. Its protein is CATSDLSTGKTNEKLFF.

This chain uses TRBV12-3 or TRBV12-4 with TRBJ2-3; tentative D call: TRBD2 (6 bases). There are 11 residues in the CDR3. Trimming left V 9 bases short and J 9 bases short, with 13 bases between. The CDR3 DNA is TGTGCCAGTCGTAGGGAGGACACGCAGTATTTT. Its protein product is CASRREDTQYF.

This clonotype was detected many times. CDR3 loop: CASSLEGGYTDTQYF. The CDR3 DNA sequence: TGCGCCAGCAGCTTGGAAGGGGGCTATACAGATACGCAGTATTTT. The chain recombines TRBV5-1 with TRBJ2-3; TRBD1 aligns across 7 bases. The CDR3 covers 15 residues. Per germline, CDR1 SGHRS and CDR2 YFSETQ. The V and J ends lost 0 bases and 3 bases, in that order; junction bases with no gene match: 4.

Concerning this clonotype itself: A much bigger clone sits one base away, suggesting this may be a read error. V is TRBV7-2 and J is TRBJ1-1; no firm D call. The CDR3 extends over 12 amino acids. Germline CDR1 reads SGHTA; CDR2 reads FQGNSA. V lost 1 base, J lost 3 bases, and 3 bases lay in between. The CDR3 region is CASSLVHTEAFF. CDR3 DNA: TGTGCCAGCAGCTTAGTGCACACTGAAGCTTTCTTT.

The V and J genes are TRBV7-3 and TRBJ2-1; the match to TRBD2 covers 8 bases. Per the germline V gene, CDR1 is SGHTA and CDR2 is FQGTGA. CDR3 size: 15 residues. Trimming took 5 bases from V and 6 from J; bases not matched to a gene: 9. The CDR3 DNA is TGTGCCAGCAGCGAGACTAGCGTTAGTGGCAATGAGCAGTTCTTC. Amino acids: CASSETSVSGNEQFF.

This clonotype has only a few counts. This chain uses TRBV12-3 or TRBV12-4 with TRBJ1-1, with D unclear. The CDR3 has 13 amino acids. V dropped 6 bases and J dropped 4 bases, with 12 bases sitting between them. The CDR3 spells CASRVIEGTEAFF. The CDR3 DNA is TGTGCCAGCAGGGTTATCGAGGGCACTGAAGCTTTCTTT.

This clonotype was seen a handful of times. This chain connects TRBV7-2 to TRBJ2-1, with 7 positions matching TRBD2. Germline V CDR1 and CDR2: SGHTA, FQGNSA. The CDR3 totals 13 residues. J gave up 9 bases and V 5 bases, and 7 bases lay outside the gene matches. Here the CDR3 reads CASSVWGGGEQFF. In nucleotides, the CDR3 is TGTGCCAGCAGCGTCTGGGGGGGTGGTGAGCAGTTCTTC. Full variable domain (remainder filled in from reference TRBV7-2 and TRBJ2-1): GAGVSQSPSNKVTEKGKDVELRCDPISGHTALYWYRQSLGQGLEFLIYFQGNSAPDKSGLPSDRFSAERTGGSVSTLTIQRTQQEDSAVYLCASSVWGGGEQFFGPGTRLTVL.

This chain uses TRBV6-2 or TRBV6-3 with TRBJ2-2; TRBD1 is a possible D gene (7 bases). CDR1 and CDR2 (germline): MNHEY, SVGEGT. The CDR3 loop spans 13 amino acids. Trimming pared 10 bases from V and 2 bases from J, leaving 11 bases between. CDR3 sequence reads: CATQGTNTGELFF. In DNA, the CDR3 is TGTGCCACACAGGGGACTAACACCGGGGAGCTGTTTTTT.

This rearrangement joins TRBV9 to TRBJ1-2, with D tentatively TRBD1 (5 bases). The CDR3 consists of 14 residues. The germline V and J ends were trimmed by 5 bases and 7 bases, with 18 bases remaining between them. Germline V gene lookup returns CDR1 SGDLS and CDR2 YYNGEE. The DNA for the CDR3 is TGTGCCAGCAGGGGGGGGGAAGGCGGTGTTGGCTACACCTTC. Amino acids: CASRGGEGGVGYTF.